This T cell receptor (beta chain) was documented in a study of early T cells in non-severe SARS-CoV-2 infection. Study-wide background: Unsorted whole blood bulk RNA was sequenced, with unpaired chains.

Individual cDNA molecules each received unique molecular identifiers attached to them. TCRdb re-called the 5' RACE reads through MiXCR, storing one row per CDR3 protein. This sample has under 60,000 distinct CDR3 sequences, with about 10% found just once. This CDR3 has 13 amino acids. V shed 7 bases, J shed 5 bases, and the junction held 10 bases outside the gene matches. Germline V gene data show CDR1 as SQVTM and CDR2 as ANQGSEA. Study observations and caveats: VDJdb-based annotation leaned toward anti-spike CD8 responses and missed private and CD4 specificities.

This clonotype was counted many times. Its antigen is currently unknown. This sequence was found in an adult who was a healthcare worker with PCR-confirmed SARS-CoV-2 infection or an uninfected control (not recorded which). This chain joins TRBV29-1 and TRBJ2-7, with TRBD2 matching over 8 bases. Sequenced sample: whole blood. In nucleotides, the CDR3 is TGCAGCGGTGCTCGCAGCGGGGGCAACGAGCAGTACTTC. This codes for CSGARSGGNEQYF.